Listed below are T cell receptor beta chains from one sample, sequenced in a study of long-term antiretroviral therapy in people with HIV. Repertoires were generated with immunoSEQ multiplex PCR, while TCRdb's copy carries only in-frame clones and drops some. The sample holds tens of thousands of clones, over 80% seen once. Sample: unsorted PBMCs, taken 0.4 years after starting antiretroviral therapy. The receptor set was obtained from a man between 45 and 60 years old with HIV. Both conserved end residues are part of each CDR3. D genes are given only for firm matches. A row's size may be missing; if present it is once, few, many or a size class.

abundance,j_gene,d_gene,v_gene,CDR3aa,CDR3nt
few,TRBJ2-7,-,TRBV27,CASSSSSYEQYF,TGTGCCAGCAGTTCTAGCTCCTACGAGCAGTACTTC
-,TRBJ1-1,TRBD1,TRBV7-2,CASRSLPGTGYTEAFF,TGTGCCAGCAGGTCTTTACCCGGGACAGGGTACACTGAAGCTTTCTTT
-,TRBJ1-2,TRBD1,TRBV28,CASRTTGGGDYGYTF,TGTGCCAGCAGAACCACAGGGGGCGGGGACTATGGCTACACCTTC
-,TRBJ1-2,-,TRBV5-4,CASSLAWGGSGYGYTF,TGTGCCAGCAGCTTGGCCTGGGGCGGATCTGGCTATGGCTACACCTTC
-,TRBJ1-2,-,TRBV9,CASSGTANYGYTF,TGTGCCAGCAGTGGTACAGCTAACTATGGCTACACCTTC
-,TRBJ1-1,TRBD1,TRBV7-9,CASSLTQGRATEAFF,TGTGCCAGCAGCCTCACACAGGGGCGGGCCACTGAAGCTTTCTTT
-,TRBJ1-4,-,TRBV7-2,CASSLWRSEKLFF,TGTGCCAGCAGCTTATGGAGGAGTGAAAAACTGTTTTTT
-,TRBJ2-1,TRBD2,TRBV7-6,CASSFLASGGHGEQFF,TGTGCCAGCAGCTTCCTTGCTAGCGGGGGGCACGGTGAGCAGTTCTTC
-,TRBJ2-7,TRBD1,TRBV6-1,CASKSRDRSSYEQYF,TGTGCCAGCAAATCCCGGGACAGGAGCTCCTACGAGCAGTACTTC
-,TRBJ1-3,TRBD1,TRBV9,CASSVSGGTGNTIYF,TGTGCCAGCAGCGTCTCAGGGGGCACTGGAAACACCATATATTTT
-,TRBJ2-7,-,TRBV27,CASSPHIEQYF,TGTGCCAGCAGTCCGCACATCGAGCAGTACTTC
-,TRBJ1-5,-,TRBV19,CASTRPNQPQHF,TGTGCCAGTACCCGACCCAATCAGCCCCAGCATTTT